This is a list of T cell receptor beta chains from one sample in a study of shared clonotypes between healthy human individuals. TCRdb keeps only in-frame clones here, not all; method: immunoSEQ multiplex PCR. The table includes some 2,100,000 clones, approximately 96% detected once. Sample: naive CD4+ T cells sorted from blood. Source of these receptors: a man aged 18 to 30 in good health. The CDR3 runs from the conserved cysteine through the conserved F or W. The D gene is left open where the match is weak. Some rows mark clone size as missing; the rest say once, few, many or name a class of expanded clone.

d_call: NA; clone_size: NA; v_call: TRBV7-8; j_call: TRBJ2-5; cdr3_aa: CASRSTGGPQETQYF; cdr3_nt: TGTGCCAGCAGATCCACCGGGGGGCCCCAAGAGACCCAGTACTTC
d_call: TRBD2; clone_size: NA; v_call: TRBV2; j_call: TRBJ2-2; cdr3_aa: CASKRGANTGELFF; cdr3_nt: TGTGCCTCGAAACGGGGGGCGAACACCGGGGAGCTGTTTTTT
d_call: TRBD2; clone_size: NA; v_call: TRBV4-2; j_call: TRBJ2-7; cdr3_aa: CASSQDLLASGGAWYEQYF; cdr3_nt: TGTGCCAGCAGCCAAGATCTATTGGCTAGCGGGGGGGCCTGGTACGAGCAGTACTTC
d_call: NA; clone_size: NA; v_call: TRBV7-9; j_call: TRBJ2-3; cdr3_aa: CASSYGRGGTDTQYF; cdr3_nt: TGTGCCAGCAGCTACGGGCGGGGAGGTACAGATACGCAGTATTTT
d_call: TRBD2; clone_size: NA; v_call: TRBV6-1; j_call: TRBJ2-3; cdr3_aa: CASSGQAGVADTQYF; cdr3_nt: TGTGCCAGCAGTGGCCAAGCGGGAGTGGCAGATACGCAGTATTTT
d_call: NA; clone_size: few; v_call: TRBV19; j_call: TRBJ1-6; cdr3_aa: CASSGGQGNSPLHF; cdr3_nt: TGTGCCAGTAGTGGGGGGCAGGGTAATTCACCCCTCCACTTT
d_call: NA; clone_size: NA; v_call: TRBV28; j_call: TRBJ1-5; cdr3_aa: CASKNGDRIYQPQHF; cdr3_nt: TGTGCCAGCAAAAACGGCGACAGGATCTATCAGCCCCAGCATTTT
d_call: TRBD1; clone_size: NA; v_call: TRBV27; j_call: TRBJ2-7; cdr3_aa: CASSATGTASSYEQYF; cdr3_nt: TGTGCCAGCAGTGCCACCGGGACAGCGTCGTCCTACGAGCAGTACTTC
d_call: NA; clone_size: NA; v_call: TRBV27; j_call: TRBJ2-2; cdr3_aa: CASSLLHTGELFF; cdr3_nt: TGTGCCAGCAGTTTGTTGCATACCGGGGAGCTGTTTTTT
d_call: NA; clone_size: NA; v_call: TRBV7-6; j_call: TRBJ2-7; cdr3_aa: CASSGDPEGVEQYF; cdr3_nt: TGTGCCAGCAGCGGGGACCCAGAAGGGGTCGAGCAGTACTTC
d_call: TRBD1; clone_size: NA; v_call: TRBV19; j_call: TRBJ1-4; cdr3_aa: CASSGRGLNEKLFF; cdr3_nt: TGTGCCAGTAGTGGGAGGGGGCTTAATGAAAAACTGTTTTTT
d_call: NA; clone_size: NA; v_call: TRBV5-1; j_call: TRBJ2-5; cdr3_aa: CASSLAQLQETQYF; cdr3_nt: TGCGCCAGCAGCTTGGCTCAGCTCCAAGAGACCCAGTACTTC
d_call: NA; clone_size: NA; v_call: TRBV30; j_call: TRBJ2-3; cdr3_aa: CAWSAAGRSGFGPQYF; cdr3_nt: TGTGCCTGGAGTGCCGCGGGACGGTCGGGGTTTGGCCCGCAGTATTTT
d_call: NA; clone_size: NA; v_call: TRBV28; j_call: TRBJ1-2; cdr3_aa: CASSSSWGYTF; cdr3_nt: TGTGCCAGCAGTTCCTCCTGGGGCTACACCTTC
d_call: NA; clone_size: NA; v_call: TRBV7-8; j_call: TRBJ2-7; cdr3_aa: CASSLSDEQYF; cdr3_nt: TGTGCCAGCAGCTTAAGCGACGAGCAGTACTTC
d_call: NA; clone_size: NA; v_call: TRBV25-1; j_call: TRBJ1-4; cdr3_aa: CASSVPAGSNEKLFF; cdr3_nt: TGTGCCAGCAGTGTCCCAGCAGGCAGTAATGAAAAACTGTTTTTT
d_call: NA; clone_size: NA; v_call: TRBV7-2; j_call: TRBJ2-1; cdr3_aa: CASSLPQYNEQFF; cdr3_nt: TGTGCCAGCAGCTTACCCCAGTACAATGAGCAGTTCTTC
d_call: NA; clone_size: NA; v_call: TRBV9; j_call: TRBJ2-5; cdr3_aa: CASSVEQTIGETQYF; cdr3_nt: TGTGCCAGCAGCGTAGAACAGACAATAGGGGAGACCCAGTACTTC
d_call: TRBD2; clone_size: once; v_call: TRBV7-7; j_call: TRBJ2-1; cdr3_aa: CASSQGLAGVGNEQFF; cdr3_nt: TGTGCTAGCAGCCAGGGACTAGCGGGAGTAGGCAATGAGCAGTTCTTC
d_call: NA; clone_size: NA; v_call: TRBV2; j_call: TRBJ1-5; cdr3_aa: CASWVGVREQPQHF; cdr3_nt: TGTGCCAGCTGGGTAGGGGTACGAGAACAGCCCCAGCATTTT
d_call: NA; clone_size: NA; v_call: TRBV5-1; j_call: TRBJ2-1; cdr3_aa: CASSSARDGDNEQFF; cdr3_nt: TGCGCCAGCAGCTCGGCCCGGGACGGAGACAATGAGCAGTTCTTC
d_call: NA; clone_size: NA; v_call: TRBV18; j_call: TRBJ1-2; cdr3_aa: CASSPRVGYGYTF; cdr3_nt: TGTGCCAGCTCACCACGGGTTGGCTATGGCTACACCTTC
d_call: NA; clone_size: NA; v_call: TRBV9; j_call: TRBJ1-4; cdr3_aa: CASSGRPKGEKLFF; cdr3_nt: TGTGCCAGCAGCGGACGTCCCAAAGGCGAAAAACTGTTTTTT
d_call: NA; clone_size: NA; v_call: TRBV15; j_call: TRBJ1-1; cdr3_aa: CATSSLSVSDTEAFF; cdr3_nt: TGTGCCACCAGCAGTTTAAGCGTTTCCGACACTGAAGCTTTCTTT
d_call: NA; clone_size: NA; v_call: TRBV19; j_call: TRBJ2-3; cdr3_aa: CASSPGRDTQYF; cdr3_nt: TGTGCCAGTAGCCCAGGGAGAGATACGCAGTATTTT
d_call: NA; clone_size: few; v_call: TRBV30; j_call: TRBJ1-2; cdr3_aa: CAWSGEKYGYTF; cdr3_nt: TGTGCCTGGAGTGGGGAGAAATATGGCTACACCTTC
d_call: TRBD2; clone_size: NA; v_call: TRBV4-1; j_call: TRBJ2-1; cdr3_aa: CASSQILAGSYNEQFF; cdr3_nt: TGCGCCAGCAGCCAGATACTAGCGGGGTCGTACAATGAGCAGTTCTTC
d_call: TRBD1; clone_size: once; v_call: TRBV6-6; j_call: TRBJ1-2; cdr3_aa: CASSYRPGQGGYGYTF; cdr3_nt: TGTGCCAGCAGTTACCGCCCCGGACAGGGGGGGTATGGCTACACCTTC
d_call: NA; clone_size: once; v_call: TRBV6-5; j_call: TRBJ2-7; cdr3_aa: CASSYRGGDEQYF; cdr3_nt: TGTGCCAGCAGTTACAGAGGGGGGGACGAGCAGTACTTC
d_call: NA; clone_size: few; v_call: TRBV30; j_call: TRBJ2-5; cdr3_aa: CAWSSETQYF; cdr3_nt: TGTGCCTGGAGTTCGGAGACCCAGTACTTC
d_call: NA; clone_size: few; v_call: TRBV7-9; j_call: TRBJ1-3; cdr3_aa: CASSLDGNTIYF; cdr3_nt: TGTGCCAGCAGCTTAGACGGAAACACCATATATTTT
d_call: NA; clone_size: NA; v_call: TRBV27; j_call: TRBJ1-1; cdr3_aa: CASRTNRDAQAFF; cdr3_nt: TGTGCCAGCAGGACCAACAGGGACGCCCAAGCTTTCTTT
d_call: TRBD2; clone_size: once; v_call: TRBV28; j_call: TRBJ2-7; cdr3_aa: CASSLPPGAGGPYEQYF; cdr3_nt: TGTGCCAGCAGTTTACCCCCGGGGGCGGGGGGACCCTACGAGCAGTACTTC
d_call: TRBD2; clone_size: NA; v_call: TRBV11-3; j_call: TRBJ2-3; cdr3_aa: CASSPGRGGRTDTQYF; cdr3_nt: TGTGCCAGCAGCCCCGGACGGGGGGGACGCACAGATACGCAGTATTTT
d_call: TRBD1; clone_size: NA; v_call: TRBV11-2; j_call: TRBJ2-1; cdr3_aa: CASSPGQGGAYNEQFF; cdr3_nt: TGTGCCAGCAGCCCGGGACAGGGGGGAGCCTACAATGAGCAGTTCTTC
d_call: NA; clone_size: NA; v_call: TRBV28; j_call: TRBJ2-1; cdr3_aa: CASRLSNEQFF; cdr3_nt: TGTGCCAGCAGGCTTTCTAATGAGCAGTTCTTC
d_call: NA; clone_size: NA; v_call: TRBV2; j_call: TRBJ2-2; cdr3_aa: CATRDGNTGELFF; cdr3_nt: TGTGCCACCAGGGACGGAAACACCGGGGAGCTGTTTTTT
d_call: NA; clone_size: few; v_call: TRBV11-3; j_call: TRBJ2-5; cdr3_aa: CASSSGEETQYF; cdr3_nt: TGTGCCAGCAGCTCAGGGGAAGAGACCCAGTACTTC
d_call: TRBD1; clone_size: NA; v_call: TRBV6-1; j_call: TRBJ2-7; cdr3_aa: CASSEAMTGGLDEQYF; cdr3_nt: TGTGCCAGCAGTGAAGCAATGACAGGGGGCTTAGACGAGCAGTACTTC
d_call: NA; clone_size: NA; v_call: TRBV11-3; j_call: TRBJ2-2; cdr3_aa: CASSLWAAGELFF; cdr3_nt: TGTGCCAGCAGCTTATGGGCGGCCGGGGAGCTGTTTTTT
d_call: TRBD1; clone_size: NA; v_call: TRBV6-5; j_call: TRBJ1-6; cdr3_aa: CASSRGQGTDSPLHF; cdr3_nt: TGTGCCAGCAGCCGGGGACAGGGTACGGATTCACCCCTCCACTTT
d_call: NA; clone_size: few; v_call: TRBV6-5; j_call: TRBJ1-2; cdr3_aa: CASSYSLTGLGYGYTF; cdr3_nt: TGTGCCAGCAGTTACTCCCTGACAGGTCTGGGATATGGCTACACCTTC
d_call: NA; clone_size: NA; v_call: TRBV7-3; j_call: TRBJ2-1; cdr3_aa: CASSPLGGASYNEQFF; cdr3_nt: TGTGCCAGCAGCCCTCTCGGCGGGGCTAGCTACAATGAGCAGTTCTTC